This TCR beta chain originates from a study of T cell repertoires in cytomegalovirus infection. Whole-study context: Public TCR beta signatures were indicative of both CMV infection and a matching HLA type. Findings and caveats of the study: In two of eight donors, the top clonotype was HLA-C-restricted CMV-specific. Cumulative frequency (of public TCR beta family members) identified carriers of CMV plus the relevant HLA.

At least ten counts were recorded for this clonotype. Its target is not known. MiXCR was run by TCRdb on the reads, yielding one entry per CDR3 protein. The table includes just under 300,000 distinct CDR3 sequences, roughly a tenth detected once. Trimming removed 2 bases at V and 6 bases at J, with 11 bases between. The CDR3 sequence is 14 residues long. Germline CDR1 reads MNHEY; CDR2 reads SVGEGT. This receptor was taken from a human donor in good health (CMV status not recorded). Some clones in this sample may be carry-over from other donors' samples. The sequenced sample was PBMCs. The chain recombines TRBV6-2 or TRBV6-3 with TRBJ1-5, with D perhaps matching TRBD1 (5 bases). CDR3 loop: CASSYVAGRQPQHF. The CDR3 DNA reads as TGTGCCAGCAGTTACGTGGCAGGGCGTCAGCCCCAGCATTTT.